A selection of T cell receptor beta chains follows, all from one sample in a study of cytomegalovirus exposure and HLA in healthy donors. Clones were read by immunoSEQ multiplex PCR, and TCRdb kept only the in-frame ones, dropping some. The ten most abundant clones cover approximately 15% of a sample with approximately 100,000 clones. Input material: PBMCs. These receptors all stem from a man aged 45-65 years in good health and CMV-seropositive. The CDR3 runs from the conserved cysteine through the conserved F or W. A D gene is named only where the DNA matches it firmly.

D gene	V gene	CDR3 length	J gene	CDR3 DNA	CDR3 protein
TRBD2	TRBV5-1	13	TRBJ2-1	TGCGCCACGGCTGTGGAGCGGGGTAATGAGCAGTTCTTC	CATAVERGNEQFF
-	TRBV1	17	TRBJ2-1	TGCACCAGCAGCCAGCCGGGACTAGCGGGCGACTACAATGAGCAGTTCTTC	CTSSQPGLAGDYNEQFF
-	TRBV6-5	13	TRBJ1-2	TGTGCCAGCAGTGGACAGTCGGACTATGGCTACACCTTC	CASSGQSDYGYTF
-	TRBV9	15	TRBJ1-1	TGTGCCAGCAGCCCCCCGAGGTTCATGAACACTGAAGCTTTCTTT	CASSPPRFMNTEAFF
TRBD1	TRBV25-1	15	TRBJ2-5	TGTGCCAGCAGCGGGGACAGGGGGCGATGGGAGACCCAGTACTTC	CASSGDRGRWETQYF
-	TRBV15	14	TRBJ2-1	TGTGCCACCAGCAGCGGACAGAAATTGGATGAGCAGTTCTTC	CATSSGQKLDEQFF
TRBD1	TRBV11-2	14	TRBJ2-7	TGTGCCAGCAGCCAGCCGGGACAGCTCTACGAGCAGTACTTC	CASSQPGQLYEQYF
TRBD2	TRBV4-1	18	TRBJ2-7	TGCGCCAGCAGCCGAGGGACTAGCGGGAGTACGTCCGACCGCGAGCAGTACTTC	CASSRGTSGSTSDREQYF
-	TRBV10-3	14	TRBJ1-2	TGTGCCATCAGTGAGTCGAAAGGGGCCCTGGGCTACACCTTC	CAISESKGALGYTF
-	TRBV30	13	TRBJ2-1	TGTGCCTGGAGTCCGAGCTCCTACAATGAGCAGTTCTTC	CAWSPSSYNEQFF
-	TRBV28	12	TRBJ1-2	TGTGCCAGCAGTTCGGCCGGGGGTGGCTACACCTTC	CASSSAGGGYTF
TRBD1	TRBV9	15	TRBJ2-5	TGTGCCAGCAGCCAGAGTCAAGGGGGCGGCGAGACCCAGTACTTC	CASSQSQGGGETQYF
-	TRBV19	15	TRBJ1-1	TGTGCCAGTAGTGTCGGACAGCTAGTCGGGACTGAAGCTTTCTTT	CASSVGQLVGTEAFF
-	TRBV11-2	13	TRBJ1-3	TGTGCCAGCAGCTCGTCACAGGGAAACACCATATATTTT	CASSSSQGNTIYF
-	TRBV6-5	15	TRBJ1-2	TGTGCCAGCAGTTACGCAGGGCCCGAAGACTATGGCTACACCTTC	CASSYAGPEDYGYTF
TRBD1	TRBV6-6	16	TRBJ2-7	TGTGCCAGCAGTTACCATTTGGGACAGGGGTTCCCCGAGCAGTACTTC	CASSYHLGQGFPEQYF
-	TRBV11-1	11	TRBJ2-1	TGTGCCAGCAGCTTTCGTAGTGAGCAGTTCTTC	CASSFRSEQFF
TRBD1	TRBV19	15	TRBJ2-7	TGTGCCAGTAGTACCTTTCGGGACAGGTCGGGCGAGCAGTACTTC	CASSTFRDRSGEQYF
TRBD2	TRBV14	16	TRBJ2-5	TGTGCCAGCAGCCCGGGGGGTCTTAGCGGGAGAGAGACCCAGTACTTC	CASSPGGLSGRETQYF
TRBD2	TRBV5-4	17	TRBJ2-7	TGTGCCAGCAGCTTTCAGATGACTAGCTTTAGCCCTAACGAGCAGTACTTC	CASSFQMTSFSPNEQYF
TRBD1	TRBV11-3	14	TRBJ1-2	TGTGCCAGCAGCATGGGACAGCCTACCTATGGCTACACCTTC	CASSMGQPTYGYTF
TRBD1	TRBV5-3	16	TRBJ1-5	TGTGCCAGAAGCTTCCACAGGGGGCCAGGCAATCAGCCCCAGCATTTT	CARSFHRGPGNQPQHF
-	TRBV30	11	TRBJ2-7	TGTGCCTGGAGTCCCGCACGGGAGCAGTACTTC	CAWSPAREQYF
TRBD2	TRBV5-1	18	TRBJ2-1	TGCGCCAGCAGCTTGCCCCTAGCGGGAGTGACAACCTACAATGAGCAGTTCTTC	CASSLPLAGVTTYNEQFF
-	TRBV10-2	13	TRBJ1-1	TGCGCCAGCAGGGCACAGGGGAACACTGAAGCTTTCTTT	CASRAQGNTEAFF
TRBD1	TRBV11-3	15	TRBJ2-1	TGTGCCAGCAGTTCAGGGGGCAGGTCCTACAATGAGCAGTTCTTC	CASSSGGRSYNEQFF
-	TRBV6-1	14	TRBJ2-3	TGTGCCAGCAGTGAGTTTTCCCAGGGAGATACGCAGTATTTT	CASSEFSQGDTQYF
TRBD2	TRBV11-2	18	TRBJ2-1	TGTGCCAGCAGCTTACCTCGGTTTAGCGGGAACCGATACAATGAGCAGTTCTTC	CASSLPRFSGNRYNEQFF
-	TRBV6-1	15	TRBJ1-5	TGTGCCAGCACCCGAAACCGGGACATTAGGCAGCCCCAGCATTTT	CASTRNRDIRQPQHF
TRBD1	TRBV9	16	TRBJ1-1	TGTGCCAGCAGCCCAGGGACAGGGGGAGGGAACACTGAAGCTTTCTTT	CASSPGTGGGNTEAFF
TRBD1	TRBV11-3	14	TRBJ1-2	TGTGCCAGCAGCTCCAGGGGGTCGCACTATGGCTACACCTTC	CASSSRGSHYGYTF
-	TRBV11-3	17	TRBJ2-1	TGTGCCAGCAGCTTAGATCTGGCGGGGTCGGGCTACAATGAGCAGTTCTTC	CASSLDLAGSGYNEQFF
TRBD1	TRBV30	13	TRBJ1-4	TGTGCCTGGGCCGGGACAGGCGCTGAAAAACTGTTTTTT	CAWAGTGAEKLFF
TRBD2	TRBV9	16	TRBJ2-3	TGTGCCAGCAGCCCTCTAGCGGGAGGGTCCCCCGATACGCAGTATTTT	CASSPLAGGSPDTQYF
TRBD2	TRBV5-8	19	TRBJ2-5	TGTGCCAGCAGTCAACGTCCGGGACTAGCGGGAGTGGGTCGGGAGACCCAGTACTTC	CASSQRPGLAGVGRETQYF
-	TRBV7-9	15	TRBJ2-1	TGTGCCAGCAGCGGCCGGGACTGGGATTACAATGAGCAGTTCTTC	CASSGRDWDYNEQFF
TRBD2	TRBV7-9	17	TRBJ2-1	TGTGCCAGCAGCGGACTAGCGGGAGAATATGGCTACAATGAGCAGTTCTTC	CASSGLAGEYGYNEQFF
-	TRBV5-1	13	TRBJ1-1	TGCGCCAGCAGCACCGACAGACACACTGAAGCTTTCTTT	CASSTDRHTEAFF
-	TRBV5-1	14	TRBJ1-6	TGCGCCAGCAGCCCCCGTTCAGGGAATTCACCCCTCCACTTT	CASSPRSGNSPLHF
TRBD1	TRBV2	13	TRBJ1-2	TGTGCCAGCAGTCAACAGGGGGCTTATGGCTACACCTTC	CASSQQGAYGYTF
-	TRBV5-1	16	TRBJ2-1	TGCGCCAGCAGCTTGGCACCGGGACTTATGTACAATGAGCAGTTCTTC	CASSLAPGLMYNEQFF
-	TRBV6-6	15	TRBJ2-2	TGTGCCAGCAGTTACTCCGGCGGGATGTTCGGGGAGCTGTTTTTT	CASSYSGGMFGELFF
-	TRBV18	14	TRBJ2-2	TGTGCCAGCTCAGCCTGGACGGGGTCCGGGGAGCTGTTTTTT	CASSAWTGSGELFF
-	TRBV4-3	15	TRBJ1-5	TGCGCCAGCAGCCAAGAATCGGATTTCGGGCAGCCCCAGCATTTT	CASSQESDFGQPQHF
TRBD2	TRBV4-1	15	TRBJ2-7	TGCGCCAGCAGCTTGGGACTAGCGGGTATCTACGAGCAGTACTTC	CASSLGLAGIYEQYF
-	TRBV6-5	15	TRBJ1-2	TGTGCCAGCAGGCAACAGCAGGGCGCTAACTATGGCTACACCTTC	CASRQQQGANYGYTF
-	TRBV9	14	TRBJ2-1	TGTGCCAGCAGCGTCCGGGGCTCCTACAATGAGCAGTTCTTC	CASSVRGSYNEQFF
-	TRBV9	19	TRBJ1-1	TGTGCCAGCAGCGTAGGAGTTAGGGGGTTGGCGAGTCTGAACACTGAAGCTTTCTTT	CASSVGVRGLASLNTEAFF
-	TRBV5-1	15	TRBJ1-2	TGCGCCAGCAGCACCGGGACAACCACCAACTATGGCTACACCTTC	CASSTGTTTNYGYTF
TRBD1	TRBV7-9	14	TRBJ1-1	TGTGCCAGCAGCTTACTGGCAGGGGGCCAAGAAGCTTTCTTT	CASSLLAGGQEAFF
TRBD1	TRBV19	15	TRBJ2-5	TGTGCCAGTCGGCGACAGGTGGGGGACAGGGGGACCCAGTACTTC	CASRRQVGDRGTQYF